These 26 T cell receptor beta chains were all obtained from the same sample, sequenced in a study of a mutant IDH1 vaccine in newly diagnosed glioma. Time point in this sample: week 47, end of study. Alongside topical imiquimod, each dose of vaccine comprised 300 ug of mutant IDH1 20-mer peptide. Their cognate antigens are unknown. The data were produced by immunoSEQ multiplex PCR, yet TCRdb's version contains in-frame clones alone and is incomplete. Here the sample spans approximately 21,000 clones, approximately 81% being singletons. Sequenced material: PBMCs, taken from a glioma patient whose treatment included an IDH1 peptide vaccine. Receptor source: a middle-aged man with glioma.

The rearrangement links TRBV19 to TRBJ2-7; either TRBD1 or TRBD2 may fit D (5 bases each). Germline V gene lookup returns CDR1 LNHDA and CDR2 SQIVND (reference sequence). Trimming removed 4 bases at V and 0 bases at J, with 10 bases between. The CDR3 is made up of 14 amino acids. CDR3 in DNA: TGTGCCAGTAGTAACTCTGGGACCTCCTACGAGCAGTACTTC. It is translated as CASSNSGTSYEQYF.

The genes are TRBV18 and TRBJ1-2; D might be TRBD1 (6 bases). Germline V gives CDR1 KGHSH, CDR2 LQKENI. Trimming pared 2 bases from V and 5 bases from J, leaving 12 bases between. The CDR3 length is 14 residues. In DNA form, the CDR3 reads TGTGCCAGCTCACCAATACCACAGGGATATGGCTACACCTTC. Its translation is CASSPIPQGYGYTF. The entire variable domain, with the rest obtained from reference TRBV18 and TRBJ1-2, is as follows: NAGVMQNPRHLVRRRGQEARLRCSPMKGHSHVYWYRQLPEEGLKFMVYLQKENIIDESGMPKERFSAEFPKEGPSILRIQQVVRGDSAAYFCASSPIPQGYGYTFGSGTRLTVV.

The chain couples TRBV9 to TRBJ1-1; TRBD1 aligns across 7 bases. V lost 0 bases, J lost 4 bases, and 9 bases stayed unmatched. Looked up from germline, CDR1 is SGDLS and CDR2 is YYNGEE. The CDR3 sequence is 16 residues long. This chain's CDR3 is CASSVGQGVKGTEAFF. The CDR3 nucleotides read TGTGCCAGCAGCGTAGGGCAGGGGGTTAAGGGCACTGAAGCTTTCTTT.

The V call is TRBV10-3, the J call TRBJ2-1; no clear D. CDR3 length equals 11 residues. CDR1 and CDR2 (germline): ENHRY, SYGVKD. Trimming shortened V by 4 bases and J by 9 bases, and 7 bases separated the two germline ends. The CDR3 nucleotides are TGTGCCATCAGTGGGGCAGGTGAGCAGTTCTTC. It is translated as CAISGAGEQFF.

This clone turned up a few times. The chain uses TRBV7-3 and TRBJ2-1, with 7 bases fitting TRBD1. The CDR3 covers 13 residues. Germline values: CDR1 SGHTA, CDR2 FQGTGA. V was pared by 5 bases and J by 5 bases, with 3 bases of the junction left unmatched. The CDR3 coding sequence is TGTGCCAGCAGCCAGGGACAGAACAATGAGCAGTTCTTC. It specifies CASSQGQNNEQFF.

This clone was seen just once. The J gene is TRBJ1-2, the V gene TRBV18, with 9 bases matching TRBD1. J gave up 5 bases and V 6 bases, and 7 bases lay outside the gene matches. Germline lookup yields CDR1 KGHSH and CDR2 LQKENI. The CDR3 consists of 14 residues. The CDR3 region is CASSRQGEIYGYTF. DNA for the CDR3: TGTGCCAGCTCGCGACAGGGGGAAATATATGGCTACACCTTC.

V and J are TRBV13 and TRBJ2-7; 8 bases are shared with TRBD1. Per the germline V gene, CDR1 is PRHDT and CDR2 is FYEKMQ (reference sequence). The CDR3 spans 17 residues. V lost 2 bases to trimming and J lost 4 bases; unmatched junction nucleotides: 13. CDR3 coding DNA: TGTGCCAGCAGCTTACGCCTGGTACAGGGGGTGGAGTACGAGCAGTACTTC. Translated, it gives CASSLRLVQGVEYEQYF.

This clone was seen more than once but under ten times. This chain joins TRBV10-3 and TRBJ1-5, with D unresolved. This CDR3 has 15 amino acids. Per the germline V gene, CDR1 is ENHRY and CDR2 is SYGVKD. Trimming removed 6 bases from V and 3 bases from J, with 15 bases in between. The CDR3 spells CAISGVGRNNQPQHF. The CDR3 DNA reads TGTGCCATCAGCGGAGTGGGGAGGAACAATCAGCCCCAGCATTTT.

This clone showed up just once. The rearrangement joins TRBV12-5 to TRBJ1-4, with D possibly being TRBD1 (5 bases). The CDR3 consists of 18 residues. Germline loops: CDR1 LGHNT, CDR2 FRNRAP. The V end lost 0 bases, the J end lost 1 base, and 15 bases lay between the germline ends. The CDR3 sequence: CASGLVRDGELTNEKLFF. CDR3 in DNA: TGTGCTAGTGGTTTGGTACGGGACGGAGAGCTAACTAATGAAAAACTGTTTTTT.

The V gene is TRBV29-1, the J gene TRBJ2-7; 11 positions match TRBD2. Germline V gene sequence: CDR1 SQVTM, CDR2 ANQGSEA. V was clipped by 7 bases and J by 7 bases; unmatched bases: 12. The length of the CDR3 is 14 residues. CDR3 sequence: CSARATSGGWEQYF. DNA for the CDR3: TGCAGCGCCCGGGCAACTAGCGGGGGCTGGGAGCAGTACTTC.

This chain links TRBV7-2 with TRBJ2-3; 13 bases map to TRBD2. The germline CDR1 and CDR2 sequences are SGHTA and FQGNSA. With V trimmed by 5 bases and J by 0 bases, 8 bases remained unmatched. CDR3 length: 18 amino acids. In DNA form, the CDR3 reads TGTGCCAGCAGCATACGGACTAGCGGGAGCCTTAGCACAGATACGCAGTATTTT. It is translated as CASSIRTSGSLSTDTQYF.

The rearrangement joins TRBV4-1 to TRBJ2-3; 12 bases agree with TRBD2. V lost 0 bases and J lost 6; bases outside the gene matches: 7. CDR1 and CDR2 from the germline V gene are MGHRA and YSYEKL. The CDR3 sequence is 17 residues long. CDR3: CASSQELAGGTSDTQYF. CDR3 bases: TGCGCCAGCAGCCAAGAACTAGCGGGAGGAACTTCCGATACGCAGTATTTT.

This clone was found a few times. The genes are TRBV7-6 and TRBJ2-3, with no clear D. CDR1 and CDR2 (germline): SGHVS, FNYEAQ. The V end was cut by 5 bases, the J end by 8 bases, with 11 bases between. The CDR3 has 12 amino acids. This CDR3 reads CASSPTSGTQYF. CDR3 in DNA: TGTGCCAGCAGCCCTACGTCTGGTACGCAGTATTTT.

The rearrangement uses TRBV18 and TRBJ2-5; no firm D call. The germline gives CDR1 KGHSH, CDR2 LQKENI. Trimming took 1 base from V and 4 from J, leaving 10 bases between them. The CDR3 runs to 14 residues. The CDR3 spells CASSPRRSTETQYF. The CDR3 DNA reads as TGTGCCAGCTCACCACGTCGCAGCACAGAGACCCAGTACTTC.

This clone was picked up a small number of times. The chain couples TRBV11-2 to TRBJ1-1, with TRBD1 as a possible D gene (5 bases). V lost 4 bases and J 4 bases, leaving 10 bases between the germline ends. CDR3 length: 13 amino acids. The germline CDR1 and CDR2 sequences are SGHAT and FQNNGV. The CDR3 loop reads CASSSQGGTEAFF. The CDR3 bases are TGTGCCAGCAGCTCCCAGGGTGGCACTGAAGCTTTCTTT.

The chain has TRBV7-2 and TRBJ1-3; D is perhaps TRBD1 (5 bases). There are 15 residues in the CDR3. The V and J ends lost 0 bases and 0 bases respectively, with 6 bases between them. CDR1 is SGHTA, CDR2 FQGNSA, per germline. Here the CDR3 reads CASSLAGVSGNTIYF. Written as DNA, the CDR3 is TGTGCCAGCAGCTTAGCGGGGGTCTCTGGAAACACCATATATTTT.

About this clone: At the DNA level, this CDR3 is encoded by other sequences in the same sample as well. The CDR3 spells CASSFSSGGETQYF. The CDR3 coding sequence is TGTGCCAGCAGCTTTTCGAGCGGGGGAGAGACCCAGTACTTC. This sequence joins TRBV7-2 and TRBJ2-5; 8 bases map to TRBD2. The length of the CDR3 is 14 residues. From germline, CDR1 is SGHTA and CDR2 FQGNSA. V shed 3 bases, J shed 4 bases, and the junction held 4 bases outside the gene matches.

About this clone: The sample has other DNA sequences that encode this CDR3 too. The CDR3 bases are TGTGCCAGCAGATTGGGACTAGAGGCCTACGAGCAGTACTTC. The encoded protein is CASRLGLEAYEQYF. This chain joins TRBV27 and TRBJ2-7; 8 bases match TRBD2. The CDR3 covers 14 residues. V lost 6 bases, J lost 2 bases, and 6 bases stayed unmatched. Per germline, CDR1 MNHEY and CDR2 SMNVEV (reference sequence).

The chain uses TRBV18 and TRBJ2-7, with 7 bases identical to TRBD1. The germline V gene has CDR1 KGHSH and CDR2 LQKENI. The CDR3 runs to 16 residues. The ends lost 4 bases at V and 6 bases at J; junction bases unmatched: 15. CDR3 in DNA: TGTGCCAGCTCACTCCGACAGGGCCGGGTTGGTGGCGAGCAGTACTTC. This codes for CASSLRQGRVGGEQYF.

CDR3 coding DNA: TGTGCCAGCAGCAGCGGACAGGGGAAGGGCTATGGCTACACCTTC. Protein: CASSSGQGKGYGYTF. The chain is built from TRBV5-4 and TRBJ1-2, with TRBD1 matching over 9 bases. This CDR3 has 15 amino acids. Germline lookup yields CDR1 SGHNT and CDR2 YYREEE (reference sequence). V shed 4 bases and J 4 bases; nucleotides not matched to a gene: 8.

V and J are TRBV2 and TRBJ1-1; D is unresolved. In germline, CDR1 is SNHLY, CDR2 FYNNEI. The CDR3 covers 10 residues. Deletions cut 7 bases from V and 4 bases from J, with 4 bases between. This CDR3 reads CASKSTEAFF. In DNA form, the CDR3 reads TGTGCCAGCAAAAGCACTGAAGCTTTCTTT.

This clone was counted a single time. The V call is TRBV7-9, the J call TRBJ1-2; 9 positions agree with TRBD1. The V and J ends lost 0 bases and 6 bases, in that order; junction bases with no gene match: 2. Germline assignment: CDR1 SEHNR and CDR2 FQNEAQ (reference sequence). The CDR3 sequence is 14 residues long. CDR3 amino acids: CASSLARDRDGYTF. CDR3 nucleotide sequence: TGTGCCAGCAGCTTAGCGCGGGACAGGGATGGCTACACCTTC.

The CDR3 here is CSVLRDRVRPEAFF. CDR3 DNA: TGCAGCGTACTTAGGGACCGGGTTAGGCCTGAAGCTTTCTTT. This chain links TRBV29-1 with TRBJ1-1; D might be TRBD1 (5 bases). The CDR3 has 14 residues. V lost 6 bases, J lost 6 bases, and 20 bases lay in between. Germline V CDR1 and CDR2: SQVTM, ANQGSEA.

The gene calls are TRBV5-6 and TRBJ2-6; tentatively, D is TRBD1 (5 bases). This CDR3 contains 15 residues. In germline, CDR1 is SGHDT, CDR2 YYEEEE. V lost 0 bases, J lost 6 bases, and 10 bases lay in between. CDR3: CASSLDRPMANVLTF. The CDR3, as DNA: TGTGCCAGCAGCTTGGACAGGCCAATGGCCAACGTCCTGACTTTC.

The chain uses TRBV14 and TRBJ1-3; D is undetermined. CDR3 length equals 14 residues. The germline V gene has CDR1 SGHDN and CDR2 FVKESK. With 0 bases removed from V and 0 bases from J, the gap between germline ends came to 3 bases. As DNA, the CDR3 is TGTGCCAGCAGCCAAGACCACTCTGGAAACACCATATATTTT. Translated: CASSQDHSGNTIYF.

The V and J genes are TRBV6-5 and TRBJ1-2; D is ambiguous. CDR1 MNHEY and CDR2 SVGAGI come from the germline V gene. The V and J ends lost 0 bases and 4 bases respectively, with 9 bases between them. The CDR3 is 14 amino acids. CDR3 residues: CASSYSRQRYGYTF. In DNA, the CDR3 is TGTGCCAGCAGTTACTCTCGGCAGCGCTATGGCTACACCTTC.